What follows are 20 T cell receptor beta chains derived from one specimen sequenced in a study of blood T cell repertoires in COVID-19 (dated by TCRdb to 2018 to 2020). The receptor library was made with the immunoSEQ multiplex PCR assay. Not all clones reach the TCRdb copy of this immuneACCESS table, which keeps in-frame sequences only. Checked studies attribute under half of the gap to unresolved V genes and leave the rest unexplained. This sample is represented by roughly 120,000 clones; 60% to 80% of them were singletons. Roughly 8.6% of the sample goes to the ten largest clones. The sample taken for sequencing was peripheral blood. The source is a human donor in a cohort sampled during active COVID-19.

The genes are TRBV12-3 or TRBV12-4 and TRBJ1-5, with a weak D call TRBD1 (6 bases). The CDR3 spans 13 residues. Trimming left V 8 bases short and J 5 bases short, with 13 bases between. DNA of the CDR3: TGTGCCAGCTCCGAGGACAGATATCAGCCCCAGCATTTT. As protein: CASSEDRYQPQHF.

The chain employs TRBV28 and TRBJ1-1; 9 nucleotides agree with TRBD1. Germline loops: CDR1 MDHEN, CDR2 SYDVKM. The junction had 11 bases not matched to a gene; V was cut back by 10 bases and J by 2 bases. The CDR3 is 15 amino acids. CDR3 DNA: TGTGCCATCCTATACGGGACAGGGCTTAACACTGAAGCTTTCTTT. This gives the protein CAILYGTGLNTEAFF. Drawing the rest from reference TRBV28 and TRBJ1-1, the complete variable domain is DVKVTQSSRYLVKRTGEKVFLECVQDMDHENMFWYRQDPGLGLRLIYFSYDVKMKEKGDIPEGYSVSREKKERFSLILESASTNQTSMYLCAILYGTGLNTEAFFGQGTRLTVV.

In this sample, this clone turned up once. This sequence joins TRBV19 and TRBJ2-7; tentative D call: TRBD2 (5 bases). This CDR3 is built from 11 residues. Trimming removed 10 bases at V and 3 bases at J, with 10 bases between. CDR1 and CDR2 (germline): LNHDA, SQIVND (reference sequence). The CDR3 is CATREGYEQYF. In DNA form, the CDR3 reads TGTGCCACCAGAGAGGGCTACGAGCAGTACTTC.

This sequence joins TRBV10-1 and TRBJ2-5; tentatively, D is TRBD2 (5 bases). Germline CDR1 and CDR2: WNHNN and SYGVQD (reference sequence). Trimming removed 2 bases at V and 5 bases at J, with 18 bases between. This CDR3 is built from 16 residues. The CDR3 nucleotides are TGCGCCAGCAGTGAGGCCTCCATGCTAGCCCGGGAGACCCAGTACTTC. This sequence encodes CASSEASMLARETQYF.

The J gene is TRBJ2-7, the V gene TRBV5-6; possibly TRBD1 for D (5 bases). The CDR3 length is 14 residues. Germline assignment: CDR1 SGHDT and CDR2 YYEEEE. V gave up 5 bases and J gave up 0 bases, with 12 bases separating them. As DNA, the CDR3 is TGTGCCAGCAGTCAGGGTCCTACCTCCTACGAGCAGTACTTC. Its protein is CASSQGPTSYEQYF. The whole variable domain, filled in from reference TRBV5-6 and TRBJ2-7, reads DAGVTQSPTHLIKTRGQQVTLRCSPKSGHDTVSWYQQALGQGPQFIFQYYEEEERQRGNFPDRFSGHQFPNYSSELNVNALLLGDSALYLCASSQGPTSYEQYFGPGTRLTVT.

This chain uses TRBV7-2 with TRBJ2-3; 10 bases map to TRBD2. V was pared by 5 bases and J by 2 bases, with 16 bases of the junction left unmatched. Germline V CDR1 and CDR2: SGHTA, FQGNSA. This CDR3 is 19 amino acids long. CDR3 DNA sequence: TGTGCCAGCAGCGGGCGGGAGTTAGCGGGGGGCCTCCTCACAGATACGCAGTATTTT. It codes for CASSGRELAGGLLTDTQYF.

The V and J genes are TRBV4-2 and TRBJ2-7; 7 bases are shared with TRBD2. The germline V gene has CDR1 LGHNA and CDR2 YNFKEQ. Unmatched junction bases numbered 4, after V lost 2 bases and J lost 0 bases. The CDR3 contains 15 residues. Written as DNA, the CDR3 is TGTGCCAGCAGCCAACCCGGACTAGACTCCTACGAGCAGTACTTC. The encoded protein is CASSQPGLDSYEQYF.

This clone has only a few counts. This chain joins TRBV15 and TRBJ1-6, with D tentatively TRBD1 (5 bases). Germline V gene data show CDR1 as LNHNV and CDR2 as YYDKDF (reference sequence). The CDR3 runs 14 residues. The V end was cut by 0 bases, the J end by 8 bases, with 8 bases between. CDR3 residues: CATSREGGDSPLHF. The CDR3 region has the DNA TGTGCCACCAGCAGAGAGGGGGGGGATTCACCCCTCCACTTT.

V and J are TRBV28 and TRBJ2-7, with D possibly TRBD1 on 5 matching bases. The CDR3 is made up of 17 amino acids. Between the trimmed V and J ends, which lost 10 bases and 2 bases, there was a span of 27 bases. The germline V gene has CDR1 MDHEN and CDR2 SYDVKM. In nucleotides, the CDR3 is TGTGCCACCACGGACAAATGGTCGAGAAATGGCCCCTACGAGCAGTACTTC. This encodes CATTDKWSRNGPYEQYF.

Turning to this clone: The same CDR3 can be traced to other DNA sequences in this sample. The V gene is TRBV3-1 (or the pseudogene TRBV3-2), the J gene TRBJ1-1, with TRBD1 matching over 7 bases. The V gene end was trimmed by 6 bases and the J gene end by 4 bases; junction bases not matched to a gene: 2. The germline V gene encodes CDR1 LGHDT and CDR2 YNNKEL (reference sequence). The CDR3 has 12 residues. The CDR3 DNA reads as TGTGCCAGCAGTACAGGGGTCACTGAAGCTTTCTTT. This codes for CASSTGVTEAFF.

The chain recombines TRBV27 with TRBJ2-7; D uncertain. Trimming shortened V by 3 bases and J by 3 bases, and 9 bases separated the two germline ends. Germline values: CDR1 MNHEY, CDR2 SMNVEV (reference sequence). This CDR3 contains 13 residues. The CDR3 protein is CASSFSRGYEQYF. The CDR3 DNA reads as TGTGCCAGCAGTTTCTCCCGCGGCTACGAGCAGTACTTC.

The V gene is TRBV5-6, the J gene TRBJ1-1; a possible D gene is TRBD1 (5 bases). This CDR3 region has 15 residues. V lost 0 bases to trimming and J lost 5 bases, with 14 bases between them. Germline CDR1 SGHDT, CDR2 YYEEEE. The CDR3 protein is CASSLEQGRGTEAFF. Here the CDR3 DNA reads TGTGCCAGCAGCTTGGAGCAGGGAAGGGGAACTGAAGCTTTCTTT. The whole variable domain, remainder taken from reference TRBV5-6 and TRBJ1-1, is DAGVTQSPTHLIKTRGQQVTLRCSPKSGHDTVSWYQQALGQGPQFIFQYYEEEERQRGNFPDRFSGHQFPNYSSELNVNALLLGDSALYLCASSLEQGRGTEAFFGQGTRLTVV.

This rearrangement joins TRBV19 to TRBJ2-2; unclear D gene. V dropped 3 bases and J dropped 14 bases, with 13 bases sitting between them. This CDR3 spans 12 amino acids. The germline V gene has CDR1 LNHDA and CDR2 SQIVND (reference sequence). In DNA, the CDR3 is TGTGCCAGTAGTATGAGGCTGTCCGGACTGTTTTTT. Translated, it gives CASSMRLSGLFF.

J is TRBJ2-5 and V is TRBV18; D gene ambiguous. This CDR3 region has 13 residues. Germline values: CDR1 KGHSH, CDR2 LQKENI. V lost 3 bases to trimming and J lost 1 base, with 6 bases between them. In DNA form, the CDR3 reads TGTGCCAGCTCACCGGTACTCCAAGAGACCCAGTACTTC. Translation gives CASSPVLQETQYF. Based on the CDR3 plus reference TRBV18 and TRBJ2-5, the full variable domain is NAGVMQNPRHLVRRRGQEARLRCSPMKGHSHVYWYRQLPEEGLKFMVYLQKENIIDESGMPKERFSAEFPKEGPSILRIQQVVRGDSAAYFCASSPVLQETQYFGPGTRLLVL.

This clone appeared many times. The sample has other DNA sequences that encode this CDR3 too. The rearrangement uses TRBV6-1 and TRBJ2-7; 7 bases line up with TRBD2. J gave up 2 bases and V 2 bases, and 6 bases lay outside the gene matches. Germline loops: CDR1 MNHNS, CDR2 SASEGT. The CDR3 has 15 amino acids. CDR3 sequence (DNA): TGTGCCAGCAGTGAACGAGGGAGGGGAGCCTACGAGCAGTACTTC. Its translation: CASSERGRGAYEQYF.

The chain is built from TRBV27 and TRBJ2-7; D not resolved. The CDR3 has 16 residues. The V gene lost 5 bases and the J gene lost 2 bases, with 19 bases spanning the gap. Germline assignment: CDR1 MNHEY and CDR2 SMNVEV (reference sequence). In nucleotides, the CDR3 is TGTGCCAGCAGTCCCCTAATGAACGCCCCCCCCTACGAGCAGTACTTC. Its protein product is CASSPLMNAPPYEQYF.

The CDR3 spells CASSPRTRAPYEQYF. The CDR3 coding sequence is TGTGCCAGCAGCCCAAGGACTAGGGCCCCCTACGAGCAGTACTTC. The chain carries TRBV3-1 (or the pseudogene TRBV3-2) and TRBJ2-7, with 7 bases lining up with TRBD2. The V gene end was trimmed by 4 bases and the J gene end by 2 bases; junction bases not matched to a gene: 8. Germline CDR1 reads LGHDT; CDR2 reads YNNKEL (reference sequence). The CDR3 spans 15 residues.

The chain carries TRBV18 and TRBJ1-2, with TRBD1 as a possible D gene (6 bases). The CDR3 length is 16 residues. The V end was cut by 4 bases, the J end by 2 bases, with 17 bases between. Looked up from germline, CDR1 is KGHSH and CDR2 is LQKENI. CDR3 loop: CASSRSRQGPNYGYTF. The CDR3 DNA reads TGTGCCAGCTCACGATCGAGGCAGGGGCCCAACTATGGCTACACCTTC.

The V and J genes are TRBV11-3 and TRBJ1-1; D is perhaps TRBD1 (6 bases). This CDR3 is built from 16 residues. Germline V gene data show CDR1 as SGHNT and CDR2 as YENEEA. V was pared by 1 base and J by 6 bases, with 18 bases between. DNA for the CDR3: TGTGCCAGCAGCTTAGTATTCGGGGGGGCGTCGTCTGAAGCTTTCTTT. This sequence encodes CASSLVFGGASSEAFF.

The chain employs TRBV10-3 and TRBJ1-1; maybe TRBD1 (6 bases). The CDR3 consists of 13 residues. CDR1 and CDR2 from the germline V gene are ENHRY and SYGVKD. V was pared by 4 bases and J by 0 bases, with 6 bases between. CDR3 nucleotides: TGTGCCATCAGTGGGACAGTGAACACTGAAGCTTTCTTT. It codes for CAISGTVNTEAFF.